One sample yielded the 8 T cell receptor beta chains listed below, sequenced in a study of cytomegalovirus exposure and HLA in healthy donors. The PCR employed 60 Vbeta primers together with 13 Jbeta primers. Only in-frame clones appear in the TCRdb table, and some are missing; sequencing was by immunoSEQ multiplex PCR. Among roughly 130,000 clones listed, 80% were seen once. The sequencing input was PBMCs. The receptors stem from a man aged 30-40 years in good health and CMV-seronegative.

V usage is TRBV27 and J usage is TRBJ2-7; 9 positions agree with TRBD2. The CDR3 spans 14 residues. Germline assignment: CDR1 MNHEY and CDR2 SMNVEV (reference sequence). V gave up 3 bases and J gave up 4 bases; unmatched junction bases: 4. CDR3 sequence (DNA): TGTGCCAGCAGTTTTTCGACTAGCGGTTACGAGCAGTACTTC. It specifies CASSFSTSGYEQYF.

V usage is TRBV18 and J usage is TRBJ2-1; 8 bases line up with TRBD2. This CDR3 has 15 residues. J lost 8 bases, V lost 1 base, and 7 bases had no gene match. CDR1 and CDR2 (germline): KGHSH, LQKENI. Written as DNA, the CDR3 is TGTGCCAGCTCACCACGGACTAGCCCGTTGGATGAGCAGTTCTTC. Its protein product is CASSPRTSPLDEQFF.

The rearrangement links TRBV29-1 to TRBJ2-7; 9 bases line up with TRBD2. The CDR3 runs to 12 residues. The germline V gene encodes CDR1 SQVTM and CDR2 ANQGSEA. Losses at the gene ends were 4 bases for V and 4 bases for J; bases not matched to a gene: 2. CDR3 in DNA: TGCAGCGTTGTTAGCGGGAGTTACGAGCAGTACTTC. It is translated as CSVVSGSYEQYF.

CDR3: CASSVLGGGGGRDTQYF. The CDR3 DNA reads TGTGCCAGCAGCGTGCTCGGGGGAGGCGGAGGTCGAGATACGCAGTATTTT. The chain joins TRBV9 to TRBJ2-3; possibly TRBD2 for D (6 bases). Germline CDR1 SGDLS, CDR2 YYNGEE. There are 17 residues in the CDR3. Trimming removed 2 bases at V and 5 bases at J, with 21 bases between.

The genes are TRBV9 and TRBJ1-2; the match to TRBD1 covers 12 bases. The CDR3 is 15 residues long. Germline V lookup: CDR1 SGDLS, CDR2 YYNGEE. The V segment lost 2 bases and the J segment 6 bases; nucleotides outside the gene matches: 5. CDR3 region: CASSVGQGAGNGYTF. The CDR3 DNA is TGTGCCAGCAGCGTGGGACAGGGGGCGGGTAATGGCTACACCTTC.

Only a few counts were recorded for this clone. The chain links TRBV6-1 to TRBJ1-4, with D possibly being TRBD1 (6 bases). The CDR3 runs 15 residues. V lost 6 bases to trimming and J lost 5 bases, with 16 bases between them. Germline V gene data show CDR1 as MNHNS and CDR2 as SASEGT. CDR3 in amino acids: CASRFEGEWNEKLFF. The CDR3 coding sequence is TGTGCCAGCAGGTTTGAGGGGGAGTGGAATGAAAAACTGTTTTTT.

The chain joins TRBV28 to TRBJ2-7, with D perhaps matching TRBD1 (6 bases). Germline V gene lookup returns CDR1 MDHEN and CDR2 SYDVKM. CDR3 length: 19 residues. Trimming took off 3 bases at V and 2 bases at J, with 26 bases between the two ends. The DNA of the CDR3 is TGTGCCAGCAGTTTCCTATCGATCGGGGACATAAAAGTTGCCTACGAGCAGTACTTC. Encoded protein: CASSFLSIGDIKVAYEQYF.

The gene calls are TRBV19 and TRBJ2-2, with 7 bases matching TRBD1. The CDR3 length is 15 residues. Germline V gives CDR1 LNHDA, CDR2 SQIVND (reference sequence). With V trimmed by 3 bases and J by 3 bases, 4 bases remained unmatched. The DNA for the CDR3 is TGTGCCAGTAGTATCTGGCAGGGGGACACCGGGGAGCTGTTTTTT. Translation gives CASSIWQGDTGELFF.